What follows is one T cell receptor (beta chain) and its context. Antigen: not known. This entry belongs to a study of T cell responses to AZD1222 COVID-19 vaccine. General study results and limits: Two AZD1222 doses significantly raised spike-specific TCR breadth and depth over controls.

The protocol was immunoSEQ multiplex PCR, while the TCRdb copy is restricted to in-frame clones and leaves out a portion. The data show 130,000 or so clones, 91% seen once. Samples with a second dose at about 4 or about 12 weeks were pooled together. The TCR sequence derives from an adult who received the AZD1222 COVID-19 vaccine. This specimen was peripheral blood, taken 28 days after the second AZD1222 dose.

In DNA, the CDR3 is TGTGCCAGCAGCCCTAACGGGGCTGAAAAACTGTTTTTT. This translates into CASSPNGAEKLFF. This chain links TRBV11-2 with TRBJ1-4; tentatively, D is TRBD1 (5 bases). CDR1 is SGHAT and CDR2 is FQNNGV in the germline V gene. The V end was cut by 5 bases, the J end by 7 bases, with 11 bases between. The length of the CDR3 is 13 residues.